This TCR beta chain was recovered during a study of regulatory T cells in long-lasting Graves disease. Arm-PCR of CDR3 regions and iRepertoire HTBI primers were the basis on which TCR beta libraries were built. TCRdb analysed the multiplex PCR reads with MiXCR anew, one entry per CDR3 protein. This sample has about 290,000 distinct CDR3 sequences, with around 23% found just once. This clonotype has at least ten counts. The CDR3 runs 16 residues. The V end was cut by 7 bases, the J end by 0 bases, with 16 bases between. Germline CDR1 reads MDHEN; CDR2 reads SYDVKM. As for time point: persistent/refractory GD, antithyroid drugs over 5 years with positive TRAb. PBMC-extracted RNA yielded the TCR library. It was an endocrinology department in Xi'an, China, that provided the patients.

The TCR comes from a female donor with Graves disease. The gene calls are TRBV28 and TRBJ2-4, with a possible D match to TRBD1 (5 bases). The material was peripheral blood mononuclear cells (PBMCs), obtained when the disease was refractory, from a patient treated with antithyroid drugs. CDR3 DNA: TGTGCCAGCAACCCCCGAGGACACCTAGCCAAAAACATTCAGTACTTC. Amino acids: CASNPRGHLAKNIQYF.